This TCR beta chain derives from a study of blood T cell repertoires in COVID-19. Study background: Nucleic acid was either cDNA or gDNA, and it came from T cells, B-cell-depleted T cells, or PBMCs.

Adults between roughly 18 and 89 years of age took part from approximately 24 US areas. Each participant's cohort was designated according to participant-reported clinical history. Per the germline V gene, CDR1 is LNHDA and CDR2 is SQIVND (reference sequence). This CDR3 region has 17 residues. V lost 3 bases to trimming and J lost 2 bases, with 17 bases between them. The authors' processing: Researchers report that nucleated cell counts were estimated from reference gene primer amplification. Some clones are missing from TCRdb's copy, which holds only in-frame ones; the method was immunoSEQ multiplex PCR. The DNA was the basis for D and trimming; V, J and clone size are from that table. The repertoire has about 330,000 clones, more than 70% of them found once; the top ten carry about 5%.

The clonotype comes from a woman aged 25 to 45 who had recovered from COVID-19. The chain couples TRBV19 to TRBJ1-5; D may be TRBD1 (6 bases). Sequencing was performed on PBMCs or T cells enriched from blood (not recorded which). Here the CDR3 DNA reads TGTGCCAGTAGTATCTCCACAGGGAGAGTGCGCAATCAGCCCCAGCATTTT. This encodes CASSISTGRVRNQPQHF.